The 23 T cell receptor beta chains given below trace back to one sample, sequenced in a study of cytomegalovirus exposure and HLA in healthy donors. Assay used: immunoSEQ multiplex PCR; TCRdb lists only in-frame clones, some missing. The data show more than 55,000 clones, less than 95% seen once. Sequencing was carried out using PBMCs. The receptors derive from a woman younger than 30 in good health and CMV-seronegative.

This clone was recorded once. The rearrangement joins TRBV6-5 to TRBJ2-1, with D possibly being TRBD2 (5 bases). The CDR3 totals 12 residues. Trimming removed 3 bases from V and 9 bases from J, with 9 bases in between. The germline gives CDR1 MNHEY, CDR2 SVGAGI. This CDR3 reads CASSYPSSEQFF. CDR3 nucleotide sequence: TGTGCCAGCAGTTATCCTAGCAGTGAGCAGTTCTTC.

The chain uses TRBV5-6 and TRBJ1-1; D unclear. Trimming pared 1 base from V and 6 bases from J, leaving 19 bases between. This CDR3 region has 16 residues. Germline CDR1 reads SGHDT; CDR2 reads YYEEEE. CDR3 nucleotide sequence: TGTGCCAGCAGCTTGTATTCTATGCGATATTCCCCTGAAGCTTTCTTT. It translates to CASSLYSMRYSPEAFF.

CDR3 coding DNA: TGTGCCAGCAGCCAAGATTTTGGTCAGGGGAATGAAAAACTGTTTTTT. This translates into CASSQDFGQGNEKLFF. The J gene is TRBJ1-4, the V gene TRBV4-2, with D maybe TRBD1 (6 bases). Germline lookup yields CDR1 LGHNA and CDR2 YNFKEQ. Trimming removed 0 bases from V and 5 bases from J, with 13 bases in between. The CDR3 totals 16 residues.

The chain combines TRBV5-4 with TRBJ1-2, with 9 bases matching TRBD1. From germline, CDR1 is SGHNT and CDR2 YYREEE (reference sequence). This CDR3 is built from 16 residues. V dropped 6 bases and J dropped 3; count of bases not matched to a gene: 12. The CDR3: CASTTPGQGRDYGYTF. The DNA of the CDR3 is TGTGCCAGCACTACCCCCGGACAGGGGCGGGACTATGGCTACACCTTC.

This chain joins TRBV28 and TRBJ1-6; tentatively, D is TRBD1 (6 bases). The CDR3 is made up of 13 amino acids. Trimming took 10 bases from V and 14 from J, leaving 21 bases between them. Germline lookup yields CDR1 MDHEN and CDR2 SYDVKM. The CDR3 nucleotides read TGTGCCACCTTAGGGGGACGGAGATTCACCCTCCACTTT. Its translation: CATLGGRRFTLHF.

This chain connects TRBV5-1 to TRBJ2-5; D unresolved. CDR3 length equals 11 residues. V gave up 7 bases and J gave up 1 base, with 5 bases separating them. CDR1 and CDR2 from the germline V gene are SGHRS and YFSETQ. For the CDR3, the DNA is TGCGCCAGCCGTCTCCAAGAGACCCAGTACTTC. Its protein is CASRLQETQYF.

This sequence joins TRBV30 and TRBJ1-2, with 7 bases matching TRBD1. CDR3 size: 13 residues. With 8 bases clipped from V and 3 bases from J, the junction kept 9 bases outside the gene matches. The germline gives CDR1 GTSNPN, CDR2 SVGIG (reference sequence). The CDR3 region is CAQHRGGDYGYTF. DNA for the CDR3: TGTGCCCAGCACAGGGGCGGAGACTATGGCTACACCTTC.

The CDR3 is CASSRVAREFKQFF. The CDR3 coding sequence is TGTGCCAGCAGCCGGGTAGCACGGGAATTTAAGCAGTTCTTC. The chain uses TRBV14 and TRBJ2-1; D possibly corresponds to TRBD2 (5 bases). V lost 4 bases to trimming and J lost 11 bases, with 18 bases between them. The CDR3 is made up of 14 amino acids. Germline V CDR1 and CDR2: SGHDN, FVKESK. Drawing the rest from reference TRBV14 and TRBJ2-1, the complete variable domain is EAGVTQFPSHSVIEKGQTVTLRCDPISGHDNLYWYRRVMGKEIKFLLHFVKESKQDESGMPNNRFLAERTGGTYSTLKVQPAELEDSGVYFCASSRVAREFKQFFGPGTRLTVL.

V and J are TRBV5-5 and TRBJ1-6; the D gene is possibly TRBD1 (5 bases). V lost 0 bases and J lost 8, with 12 bases in between. Looked up from germline, CDR1 is SGHKS and CDR2 is YYEKEE (reference sequence). CDR3 length equals 15 residues. In DNA form, the CDR3 reads TGTGCCAGCAGCTTGGGGAGGGGATGGGATTCACCCCTCCACTTT. It specifies CASSLGRGWDSPLHF.

V is TRBV28 and J is TRBJ2-3; 8 nucleotides match TRBD2. Germline CDR1 MDHEN, CDR2 SYDVKM. The CDR3 contains 17 residues. V shed 3 bases, J shed 3 bases, and the junction held 11 bases outside the gene matches. CDR3 in DNA: TGTGCCAGCAGTTTCCCTCCGGGCCAGCGGGGGACAGATACGCAGTATTTT. Protein: CASSFPPGQRGTDTQYF.

The chain joins TRBV12-5 to TRBJ2-3; TRBD1 might be the D (7 bases). V was pared by 4 bases and J by 1 base, with 12 bases between. Germline loops: CDR1 LGHNT, CDR2 FRNRAP. CDR3 size: 15 residues. The CDR3 sequence: CASGSDREGTDTQYF. The DNA for the CDR3 is TGTGCTAGTGGTTCTGACAGGGAGGGCACAGATACGCAGTATTTT.

The rearrangement uses TRBV28 and TRBJ1-2; 9 nucleotides agree with TRBD1. This CDR3 has 15 residues. The germline V gene has CDR1 MDHEN and CDR2 SYDVKM. J gave up 4 bases and V 5 bases, and 8 bases lay outside the gene matches. The CDR3 DNA reads as TGTGCCAGCAGTGCCGGGACAGGGACAAGCTATGGCTACACCTTC. Residues: CASSAGTGTSYGYTF.

The rearrangement uses TRBV14 and TRBJ1-6, with D possibly matching TRBD1 (5 bases). Germline CDR1 is SGHDN and CDR2 is FVKESK. Between the trimmed V and J ends, which lost 1 base and 10 bases, there was a span of 17 bases. This CDR3 has 16 amino acids. CDR3 loop: CASSQGGDRMNSPLHF. Here the CDR3 DNA reads TGTGCCAGCAGCCAAGGGGGGGACCGGATGAACTCACCCCTCCACTTT.

The gene calls are TRBV4-3 and TRBJ1-1; D unresolved. Per germline, CDR1 LGHNA and CDR2 YSLEER. The CDR3 covers 13 residues. Trimming took 2 bases from V and 8 from J, leaving 12 bases between them. Here the CDR3 DNA reads TGCGCCAGCAGCCAATTTCAAGGAGGGGAAGCTTTCTTT. It encodes CASSQFQGGEAFF.

The chain has TRBV9 and TRBJ2-3; perhaps TRBD2 as D (7 bases). With 4 bases removed from V and 6 bases from J, the gap between germline ends came to 18 bases. Germline V lookup: CDR1 SGDLS, CDR2 YYNGEE. This CDR3 contains 15 residues. The CDR3 spells CASSKGGGPSDTQYF. The DNA for the CDR3 is TGTGCCAGCAGCAAGGGGGGGGGCCCTTCGGATACGCAGTATTTT.

This clone occurred a few times. V and J are TRBV4-1 and TRBJ2-7; a possible D gene is TRBD1 (6 bases). Trimming removed 2 bases at V and 2 bases at J, with 16 bases between. The CDR3 contains 16 residues. Germline-derived CDR1 and CDR2 are MGHRA and YSYEKL. CDR3 coding DNA: TGCGCCAGCAGCCAATACCCCGGGACAACCCCCTACGAGCAGTACTTC. Encoded protein: CASSQYPGTTPYEQYF.

The CDR3 DNA sequence: TGTGCCAGCAGCACAGTGCCAGCTAACTATGGCTACACCTTC. Translating gives CASSTVPANYGYTF. This chain joins TRBV28 and TRBJ1-2; D is unresolved. CDR3 size: 14 residues. The germline V and J ends were trimmed by 6 bases and 0 bases, with 11 bases remaining between them. Germline V lookup: CDR1 MDHEN, CDR2 SYDVKM.

The V gene is TRBV7-9, the J gene TRBJ1-5; a possible D gene is TRBD1 (5 bases). In germline, CDR1 is SEHNR, CDR2 FQNEAQ (reference sequence). V dropped 6 bases and J dropped 3 bases, with 12 bases sitting between them. This CDR3 comprises 14 residues. The CDR3 region is CASSSPRDNQPQHF. As DNA, the CDR3 is TGTGCCAGCAGTTCCCCCAGGGACAATCAGCCCCAGCATTTT.

The chain recombines TRBV28 with TRBJ1-5, with unresolved D. The length of the CDR3 is 12 residues. In germline, CDR1 is MDHEN, CDR2 SYDVKM. V was shortened by 8 bases and J by 5 bases, with 10 bases between the two germline ends. The CDR3 DNA reads as TGTGCCAGCCTACAGCTTGATCAGCCCCAGCATTTT. Its protein is CASLQLDQPQHF.

This clone was detected only once. This sequence joins TRBV18 and TRBJ1-3, with D possibly TRBD1 on 5 matching bases. There are 17 residues in the CDR3. Germline assignment: CDR1 KGHSH and CDR2 LQKENI. Between the trimmed V and J ends, which lost 4 bases and 0 bases, there was a span of 16 bases. In nucleotides, the CDR3 is TGTGCCAGCTCACTGGACATAAGACTGGGCTCTGGAAACACCATATATTTT. It specifies CASSLDIRLGSGNTIYF.

J is TRBJ2-1 and V is TRBV27; 8 bases match TRBD1. Looked up from germline, CDR1 is MNHEY and CDR2 is SMNVEV (reference sequence). The CDR3 is 17 amino acids. After removal of 4 bases from V and 4 bases from J, the junction contained 12 bases not matched to a gene. CDR3 sequence reads: CASSYLRTGMIYNEQFF. The CDR3 DNA sequence: TGTGCCAGCAGTTACTTAAGGACAGGGATGATATACAATGAGCAGTTCTTC.

The chain is built from TRBV4-2 and TRBJ1-2; 11 positions agree with TRBD1. The CDR3 is 15 residues long. Germline V gene data show CDR1 as LGHNA and CDR2 as YNFKEQ. Trimming removed 0 bases from V and 7 bases from J; junction bases left unmatched: 4. This CDR3 reads CASSQEGQGATGYTF. For the CDR3, the DNA is TGTGCCAGCAGCCAAGAAGGACAGGGGGCGACTGGCTACACCTTC.

The chain uses TRBV28 and TRBJ2-1; D remains unclear. The CDR3 length is 11 residues. The V gene lost 5 bases and the J gene lost 7 bases, with 6 bases spanning the gap. Germline CDR1 and CDR2: MDHEN and SYDVKM. The DNA of the CDR3 is TGTGCCAGCAGTCCTCTAAATGAGCAGTTCTTC. Translated: CASSPLNEQFF.